In this sample, the clone carrying this TCR beta chain turned up a few times. This specimen belongs to a study of PD-L1 blockade in urothelial cancer. Study summary: Dosed intravenously at 1,200 mg every 3 weeks, atezolizumab was initiated by patients around 2014.

The germline gives CDR1 LNHDA, CDR2 SQIVND (reference sequence). The CDR3 length is 11 residues. V lost 7 bases, J lost 8 bases, and 11 bases lay in between. The repertoire was sequenced with immunoSEQ multiplex PCR; TCRdb's copy has only in-frame clones and lacks some. There are 75,000 to 95,000 clones in the sample; roughly nine tenths occur only once, and 7.5% to 10% lies in the top ten. Peripheral blood mononuclear cells were collected from every patient before and during treatment, yielding between 1 and 8 samples per patient. The sequence was obtained from a man in his sixties with urothelial cancer. The source was PBMCs, collected around atezolizumab (anti-PD-L1) treatment. The rearrangement joins TRBV19 to TRBJ1-2; D gene unclear. The CDR3 region has the DNA TGTGCCAGTAAAGTTTGGGAGGGCTACACCTTC. Its translation is CASKVWEGYTF.